Listed here are 27 T cell receptor beta chains from one sample, sequenced in a study of radiotherapy plus CTLA-4 blockade in lung cancer. Clones were sequenced by immunoSEQ multiplex PCR, and TCRdb holds only the in-frame ones, with some missing. The top ten hold 4.4% of the sample, which has just over 60,000 clones, 77% seen once. Specimen: peripheral blood, collected from a patient treated with radiotherapy plus ipilimumab. The receptors stem from a human donor with non-small cell lung cancer who had a complete response to radiotherapy plus ipilimumab.

This chain joins TRBV7-8 and TRBJ2-1, with a possible D match to TRBD2 (5 bases). This CDR3 has 16 residues. The ends were cut back, 5 bases at V and 5 bases at J, with 19 bases in the middle. The germline CDR1 and CDR2 sequences are SGHVS and FQNEAQ. The CDR3 DNA reads TGTGCCAGCAGCCCAAGAGGGCTTGGTGTACACAATGAGCAGTTCTTC. This sequence encodes CASSPRGLGVHNEQFF.

CDR3 bases: TGCGCCAGCAGTGGTCTAGCGAGGAACAATGAGCAGTTCTTC. It encodes CASSGLARNNEQFF. The J gene is TRBJ2-1, the V gene TRBV10-1; TRBD2 is a possible D gene (6 bases). V lost 4 bases and J lost 5, with 12 bases in between. CDR1 is WNHNN, CDR2 SYGVQD, per germline (reference sequence). The CDR3 is 14 amino acids.

The V gene is TRBV11-3, the J gene TRBJ2-1; D not resolved. This CDR3 comprises 13 residues. V was cut by 5 bases and J by 7 bases, with 12 bases left in between. Germline V gene lookup returns CDR1 SGHNT and CDR2 YENEEA. The CDR3 bases are TGTGCCAGCAGCCACCTTGCAAGGAATGAGCAGTTCTTC. Its protein product is CASSHLARNEQFF.

This clone appeared once. The chain couples TRBV5-4 to TRBJ1-2; D gene unclear. The CDR3 sequence is 16 residues long. The germline V gene has CDR1 SGHNT and CDR2 YYREEE (reference sequence). The V end lost 4 bases, the J end lost 2 bases, and 18 bases lay between the germline ends. The CDR3 is CASSARALSSNYGYTF. The CDR3 DNA sequence: TGTGCCAGCAGCGCCCGGGCCCTCTCTTCGAACTATGGCTACACCTTC.

The chain recombines TRBV5-5 with TRBJ2-7; TRBD1 agrees at 8 bases. V dropped 4 bases and J dropped 0; count of bases not matched to a gene: 9. Germline V gene data show CDR1 as SGHKS and CDR2 as YYEKEE (reference sequence). CDR3 length: 16 amino acids. This chain's CDR3 is CASSPRQGSSSYEQYV. CDR3 nucleotide sequence: TGTGCCAGCAGCCCCCGACAGGGGTCGAGCTCCTACGAGCAGTACGTC.

This clone was picked up one time. V and J are TRBV30 and TRBJ1-5; a weak D match, TRBD1 (5 bases). V shed 0 bases and J shed 6 bases, with 9 bases lying between them. Germline loops: CDR1 GTSNPN, CDR2 SVGIG (reference sequence). CDR3 length equals 13 residues. The CDR3 DNA reads as TGTGCCTGGAGTGTGTCGGGGACTCAGCCCCAGCATTTT. It codes for CAWSVSGTQPQHF.

CDR3 DNA sequence: TGTGCCAGCAGCCTCCAGGCTGAAGCTTTCTTT. It translates to CASSLQAEAFF. This chain connects TRBV11-3 to TRBJ1-1; D gene uncertain. Deletions cut 5 bases from V and 6 bases from J, with 7 bases between. This CDR3 region has 11 residues. The germline V gene has CDR1 SGHNT and CDR2 YENEEA.

The chain recombines TRBV7-2 with TRBJ2-3; TRBD1 agrees at 8 bases. V was clipped by 0 bases and J by 2 bases; unmatched bases: 4. The CDR3 spans 16 residues. Germline lookup yields CDR1 SGHTA and CDR2 FQGNSA. The CDR3: CASSLADRGYTDTQYF. The CDR3 coding sequence is TGTGCCAGCAGCTTAGCCGACAGGGGATACACAGATACGCAGTATTTT.

The chain joins TRBV9 to TRBJ2-1; TRBD2 matches at 9 bases. Germline values: CDR1 SGDLS, CDR2 YYNGEE. J gave up 7 bases and V 2 bases, and 7 bases lay outside the gene matches. This CDR3 has 15 amino acids. The CDR3 reads CASSVFSGSNNEQFF. CDR3 nucleotide sequence: TGTGCCAGCAGCGTTTTTAGCGGGAGCAATAATGAGCAGTTCTTC.

J is TRBJ2-7 and V is TRBV7-2, with D possibly TRBD1 on 6 matching bases. V was pared by 1 base and J by 5 bases, with 12 bases between. The CDR3 extends over 14 amino acids. CDR1 and CDR2 from the germline V gene are SGHTA and FQGNSA. DNA for the CDR3: TGTGCCAGCAGCTTAGGGGGGCCAGGCCACGAGCAGTACGTC. This translates into CASSLGGPGHEQYV.

The chain combines TRBV9 with TRBJ1-2, with D unresolved. V was pared by 7 bases and J by 8 bases, with 18 bases between. The CDR3 totals 13 residues. Germline assignment: CDR1 SGDLS and CDR2 YYNGEE. Here the CDR3 reads CASSPGPAEGYTF. CDR3 coding DNA: TGTGCCAGCTCCCCCGGCCCGGCGGAAGGCTACACCTTC.

This clone came up once. The chain combines TRBV9 with TRBJ2-1; 12 nucleotides agree with TRBD2. Germline CDR1 is SGDLS and CDR2 is YYNGEE. The CDR3 is 16 amino acids. V lost 4 bases and J lost 5; bases outside the gene matches: 7. CDR3 sequence reads: CASSLWTSGTNNEQFF. The CDR3 coding sequence is TGTGCCAGCAGCCTTTGGACTAGCGGGACTAACAATGAGCAGTTCTTC.

CDR3 DNA sequence: TGTGCCAGTAGTATAGTTAGTTCGGCAGCCTTTACCGGGGAGCTGTTTTTT. Translation gives CASSIVSSAAFTGELFF. The chain employs TRBV19 and TRBJ2-2; no clear D gene. CDR1 is LNHDA, CDR2 SQIVND, per germline (reference sequence). Trimming left V 1 base short and J 5 bases short, with 17 bases between. The CDR3 extends over 17 amino acids.

This rearrangement joins TRBV5-1 to TRBJ2-7, with D unclear. V was trimmed by 0 bases and J by 6 bases, leaving 4 bases between them. The CDR3 length is 11 residues. Germline V CDR1 and CDR2: SGHRS, YFSETQ. The CDR3: CASSLVGEQYF. As DNA, the CDR3 is TGCGCCAGCAGCTTGGTAGGCGAGCAGTACTTC. The full variable domain, rest sourced from reference TRBV5-1 and TRBJ2-7, is KAGVTQTPRYLIKTRGQQVTLSCSPISGHRSVSWYQQTPGQGLQFLFEYFSETQRNKGNFPGRFSGRQFSNSRSEMNVSTLELGDSALYLCASSLVGEQYFGPGTRLTVT.

The chain recombines TRBV30 with TRBJ2-3; D possibly corresponds to TRBD2 (6 bases). V was clipped by 5 bases and J by 5 bases, with 11 bases between them. This CDR3 comprises 12 residues. Germline assignment: CDR1 GTSNPN and CDR2 SVGIG (reference sequence). Written as DNA, the CDR3 is TGTGCCTGGGGAGGGATGGGAGATACGCAGTATTTT. It yields the protein CAWGGMGDTQYF.

The chain recombines TRBV18 with TRBJ1-5, with a tentative D call TRBD1 (6 bases). The germline V gene has CDR1 KGHSH and CDR2 LQKENI. The CDR3 contains 14 residues. Between the trimmed V and J ends, which lost 3 bases and 7 bases, there was a span of 13 bases. CDR3 bases: TGTGCCAGCTCACCGCTCAGGACAGCCCAGCCCCAGCATTTT. This encodes CASSPLRTAQPQHF.

The rearrangement uses TRBV6-4 and TRBJ2-7; D may be TRBD1 or TRBD2 (5 bases each). Per the germline V gene, CDR1 is MRHNA and CDR2 is SNTAGT. The V gene lost 2 bases and the J gene lost 2 bases, with 10 bases spanning the gap. The CDR3 contains 14 residues. CDR3 DNA sequence: TGTGCCAGCAGTGACCCGGGACGGACCTACGAGCAGTACGTC. It is translated as CASSDPGRTYEQYV.

The chain recombines TRBV19 with TRBJ1-1; unclear D gene. Germline V gene lookup returns CDR1 LNHDA and CDR2 SQIVND (reference sequence). V was shortened by 4 bases and J by 3 bases, with 6 bases between the two germline ends. There are 12 residues in the CDR3. The CDR3 DNA is TGTGCCAGTAGTAGTGGTTACACTGAAGCTTTCTTT. Its translation is CASSSGYTEAFF. The full variable domain, its missing parts supplied by reference TRBV19 and TRBJ1-1, is DGGITQSPKYLFRKEGQNVTLSCEQNLNHDAMYWYRQDPGQGLRLIYYSQIVNDFQKGDIAEGYSVSREKKESFPLTVTSAQKNPTAFYLCASSSGYTEAFFGQGTRLTVV.

This sequence joins TRBV27 and TRBJ1-4; no definite D call. V lost 8 bases and J lost 10, with 20 bases in between. CDR3 size: 14 residues. Germline V CDR1 and CDR2: MNHEY, SMNVEV (reference sequence). The CDR3 DNA is TGTGCCAGCGGGTCAAACGGGGAGGCGGGAAAACTGTTTTTT. This encodes CASGSNGEAGKLFF.

The CDR3 loop reads CSVEYGGGYYGYTF. DNA of the CDR3: TGCAGCGTTGAGTACGGGGGAGGTTACTATGGCTACACCTTC. The chain links TRBV29-1 to TRBJ1-2; TRBD1 is a possible D gene (5 bases). The CDR3 loop spans 14 amino acids. Germline V gene lookup returns CDR1 SQVTM and CDR2 ANQGSEA. Trimming left V 3 bases short and J 3 bases short, with 14 bases between.

There are a few counts of this clone. V usage is TRBV18 and J usage is TRBJ2-3; the match to TRBD2 covers 12 bases. The CDR3 has 16 amino acids. Trimming at V came to 3 bases and at J to 6 bases, leaving 7 bases not matched to a gene. Germline assignment: CDR1 KGHSH and CDR2 LQKENI. CDR3 sequence reads: CASSPWTSGTGDTQYF. In DNA, the CDR3 is TGTGCCAGCTCACCTTGGACTAGCGGGACGGGGGATACGCAGTATTTT.

This sequence joins TRBV5-1 and TRBJ2-6; D may correspond to TRBD1 or TRBD2 (5 bases each). V was clipped by 0 bases and J by 1 base, with 8 bases between them. The CDR3 consists of 16 residues. Germline V gene sequence: CDR1 SGHRS, CDR2 YFSETQ. CDR3 residues: CASSLEGSSGANVLTF. In nucleotides, the CDR3 is TGCGCCAGCAGCTTGGAGGGGAGTTCTGGGGCCAACGTCCTGACTTTC.

This chain uses TRBV7-2 with TRBJ1-2, with D possibly matching TRBD1 (6 bases). V was clipped by 5 bases and J by 4 bases, with 14 bases between them. CDR3 length: 14 residues. Germline assignment: CDR1 SGHTA and CDR2 FQGNSA. CDR3 in DNA: TGTGCCAGCAGCCTTAGCGCAGGGGCCTATGGCTACACCTTC. Its protein is CASSLSAGAYGYTF.

The chain employs TRBV7-2 and TRBJ2-1; 14 bases are a match to TRBD2. The CDR3 has 16 amino acids. J was trimmed by 6 bases and V by 0 bases; bases with no gene match: 1. Germline V lookup: CDR1 SGHTA, CDR2 FQGNSA. CDR3 in DNA: TGTGCCAGCAGCTTAGCGACTAGCGGGAGGGCCAATGAGCAGTTCTTC. Translating gives CASSLATSGRANEQFF.

V is TRBV19 and J is TRBJ2-5, with TRBD2 matching over 12 bases. The CDR3 has 15 residues. CDR1 and CDR2 (germline): LNHDA, SQIVND (reference sequence). V lost 3 bases and J lost 5; bases outside the gene matches: 4. CDR3 region: CASSIPSGRAETQYF. CDR3 DNA: TGTGCCAGTAGTATCCCTAGCGGGAGGGCGGAGACCCAGTACTTC.

The rearrangement links TRBV6-5 to TRBJ1-5, with D unclear. V lost 3 bases, J lost 4 bases, and 7 bases lay in between. The CDR3 is made up of 13 amino acids. CDR1 and CDR2 (germline): MNHEY, SVGAGI. CDR3 sequence (DNA): TGTGCCAGCAGTTATTGGAAAAATCAGCCCCAGCATTTT. Translation: CASSYWKNQPQHF.

This clone was found once. The J gene is TRBJ2-7, the V gene TRBV29-1, with D possibly being TRBD1 (6 bases). V was cut by 7 bases and J by 2 bases, with 12 bases left in between. CDR1 is SQVTM and CDR2 is ANQGSEA in the germline V gene. There are 12 residues in the CDR3. The CDR3 region has the DNA TGCAGCGGGACGACAGGCACCTACGAGCAGTACTTC. Translation gives CSGTTGTYEQYF.